The source of this TCR beta chain is a study of T cell repertoires in aging, cancer and after chemotherapy (dated by TCRdb to between 2018 and 2021). Turning to the overall study: Six donor age groups were covered, ranging from 30 or younger up to 70 or older, and each group contained at least three individuals. Alongside some 100 healthy donors serving as a reference group, the cohort included some 220 cancer patients, of whom some 90 had hematological cancers and fewer than 140 had solid cancers. The study profiled peripheral blood TCR beta repertoires from healthy donors and cancer patients to examine immunoaging and T cell reconstitution after chemotherapy. Paired pre- and post-chemotherapy samples in the hematological group came from chronic lymphocytic leukemia patients treated with fludarabine- or bendamustine-based regimens. About 9.3 million TCR reads were contained in the full dataset. The research as a whole found: The authors noted that the repertoire data do not allow conclusions about immunological memory after chemotherapy. An increase in median generation probability over the chemotherapy interval was observed in both cancer cohorts, suggesting that the repertoire was reconstituted through rebound thymic output. Compared with age-matched healthy donors, untreated patients with hematological or solid cancers had significantly lower TCR diversity and higher clonality in blood. Hematological cancer patients had lymphoid organ infiltration, which may itself impair thymic emigration or peripheral T cell expansion. In healthy donors, the drop in TCR diversity with age came mainly from a loss of richness, whereas in cancer patients a loss of evenness also played a part.

Using a mixed TRB-A/B primer pool, multiplex touch-down PCR amplified rearranged TRB sequences covering the V, D and J segments. Illumina adapters and sample indices were attached to the amplicons in two consecutive PCR reactions using Phusion HS II polymerase. Amplicons were gel-purified with the NucleoSpin Gel and PCR Clean-up kit, then checked with Qubit and an Agilent 2100 Bioanalyzer. Libraries were sequenced on an Illumina MiSeq using 600-cycle, single-indexed, paired-end runs. As for how the authors treated the data: MiXCR versions 2.12 and 3.0.5 were used to process TRB sequences. Each unique CDR3 nucleotide sequence counted as one clone, and only productive sequences with at least two reads were retained. The repertoire metrics were Shannon diversity, evenness, clonality (calculated as one minus evenness), and diversity profiles parameterized by alpha from 0 to 5. The IGoR algorithm was used to compute generation probabilities of clones in paired pre- and post-chemotherapy samples. TCRdb passed the public sequencing reads through fastp at Q25 and MiXCR, retaining productive beta sequences. Each record represents a unique CDR3 protein, reported with the most common genes and DNA among its rows. The V and J calls and clone size are TCRdb's, not the authors'. The sample table contains about 1,200 distinct CDR3 sequences; only one count was recorded for about 26% of them. The ten most abundant clones make up 92% of the sample.

TCR beta rearrangements were amplified from genomic DNA extracted from peripheral blood rather than from sorted cells or RNA. CDR1 and CDR2, per the germline V gene, are MDHEN and SYDVKM. Including cysteine and phenylalanine, the CDR3 has 13 amino acids. The entry retains the CDR3 DNA only, 39 bases that are in frame from base 1. The V and J ends are trimmed by 7 bases and 0 bases, leaving 7 bases between them. This clonotype was detected only a few times. Its antigen is currently not known. No base-level quality is on record; no much larger clone is a single base apart. The V gene is TRBV28 and the J gene is TRBJ2-1; D gene: possibly TRBD1, on 6 matching bases. Specimen: blood. The clonotype originates from a human donor with a blood cancer. The CDR3 reads CASIGGSYNEQFF. The DNA is TGTGCCAGCATAGGGGGCTCCTACAATGAGCAGTTCTTC.